These T cell receptor beta chains were read from a single sample in a study of T cell clones after liver transplantation. Data came from immunoSEQ multiplex PCR; TCRdb stores just in-frame clones and leaves some out. The top ten clones hold about 15% of a sample with some 59,000 clones, about 64% of them seen once. Material: CD4+ T cells from blood, obtained before liver transplant. These receptors came from a human donor who received a liver transplant. The CDR3 runs from the conserved cysteine through the conserved F or W. A D gene is named only where the DNA matches it firmly. Clone size appears in some rows only: once, few, many, or a class for an expanded clone.

D	V	J	size	DNA	CDR3
NA	TRBV30	TRBJ1-5	few	TGTGCCTGGAGTGTTGGGGGGGCAGGTCAGCCCCAGCATTTT	CAWSVGGAGQPQHF
NA	TRBV19	TRBJ1-5	medium-sized	TGTGCCAGTAGTTTAGACGGACAAGTCTATGGGCCCCAGCATTTT	CASSLDGQVYGPQHF
NA	TRBV5-6	TRBJ2-5	few	TGTGCCAGCAGAGTACAGGGAATTCAGGAGACCCAGTACTTC	CASRVQGIQETQYF
NA	TRBV18	TRBJ1-4	NA	TGTGCCAGCTCACCACCGGCCCAGGGTGCTAATGAAAAACTGTTTTTT	CASSPPAQGANEKLFF
NA	TRBV5-1	TRBJ2-2	NA	TGCGCCAGCAGCTTGCGCGCCAGGGCGGACACCGGGGAGCTGTTTTTT	CASSLRARADTGELFF
NA	TRBV4-1	TRBJ1-6	NA	TGCGCCAGCAGCCCCCAGGGGAATAATTCACCCCTCCACTTT	CASSPQGNNSPLHF
NA	TRBV10-3	TRBJ1-2	NA	TGTGCCATCAGGGGGGGGACGGTCTATGGCTACACCTTC	CAIRGGTVYGYTF
NA	TRBV30	TRBJ2-7	NA	TGTGCCTGGAGTGAAGGGGTCCAGTACTTC	CAWSEGVQYF
NA	TRBV7-6	TRBJ2-7	once	TGTGCCAGCAGCTACTCCGCGGACAGAGAATCCTACGAGCAGTACTTC	CASSYSADRESYEQYF
NA	TRBV18	TRBJ2-5	NA	TGTGCCAGCTCACCACCTAGCAGGGCCCAAGAGACCCAGTACTTC	CASSPPSRAQETQYF
NA	TRBV25-1	TRBJ2-1	NA	TGTGCCAGCAGTGAACTCCGGACAGCCAGTAGTAATGAGCAGTTCTTC	CASSELRTASSNEQFF
NA	TRBV6-5	TRBJ2-1	few	TGTGCCAGCATCAAGGCTAGTCATGAGCAGTTCTTC	CASIKASHEQFF
NA	TRBV14	TRBJ2-6	once	TGTGCCAGCAGCCAAGTGATTAGCTCTGGGGCCAACGTCCTGACTTTC	CASSQVISSGANVLTF
NA	TRBV29-1	TRBJ1-1	once	TGCAGCGTTGAACCGGACAGTCCTGTGTTGGACACTGAAGCTTTCTTT	CSVEPDSPVLDTEAFF
NA	TRBV19	TRBJ2-2	NA	TGTGCCAGTAGTTATCAGGGCGGCGACACCGGGGAGCTGTTTTTT	CASSYQGGDTGELFF
NA	TRBV19	TRBJ1-6	NA	TGTGCCAGCAGCCGGCAGGGAGGGGATTCACCCCTCCACTTT	CASSRQGGDSPLHF
NA	TRBV6-6	TRBJ1-6	NA	TGTGCCAGCAGTTTCACAGCCTCGACTTCACCCCTCCACTTT	CASSFTASTSPLHF
TRBD1	TRBV6-5	TRBJ2-3	few	TGTGCCAGCAGGGACAGGATCACAGATACGCAGTATTTT	CASRDRITDTQYF
TRBD2	TRBV25-1	TRBJ2-3	few	TGTGCCAGCGGCTCTAGCGGGGGGGCATCAGATACGCAGTATTTT	CASGSSGGASDTQYF
TRBD1	TRBV4-1	TRBJ1-4	few	TGCGCCAGCAGCCAAGATATGGGGGGGACAGGAGCAACTAATGAAAAACTGTTTTTT	CASSQDMGGTGATNEKLFF
NA	TRBV2	TRBJ1-4	NA	TGTGCCAGCGGGACAGAAAAACTGTTTTTT	CASGTEKLFF
TRBD1	TRBV7-9	TRBJ1-2	many	TGTGCCAGCAGTCCGGAGACAGGGAGTTCCACTAACTATGGCTACACCTTC	CASSPETGSSTNYGYTF
NA	TRBV5-5	TRBJ1-1	NA	TGTGCCAGCAGAACAAGGGGTAACACTGAAGCTTTCTTT	CASRTRGNTEAFF
TRBD1	TRBV6-6	TRBJ2-5	NA	TGTGCCAGCGGAGGATCGGGACAGGGCTATCGAGAGACCCAGTACTTC	CASGGSGQGYRETQYF
TRBD2	TRBV7-7	TRBJ2-5	NA	TGTGCTAGCAGCCCCGGGACTAGCGGCTTGGAGACCCAGTACTTC	CASSPGTSGLETQYF
TRBD1	TRBV5-6	TRBJ2-2	NA	TGTGCCAGCAGCTGGGGGACAGGGGACACCGGGGAGCTGTTTTTT	CASSWGTGDTGELFF
NA	TRBV5-8	TRBJ2-7	NA	TGTGCCAGCAGGTCCCTCGTCCGTTCCTACGAGCAGTACTTC	CASRSLVRSYEQYF
NA	TRBV2	TRBJ2-3	NA	TGTGCCAGCAGGGCTATAGCCCCGACGCAGTATTTT	CASRAIAPTQYF